Following are 14 T cell receptor beta chains from one sample sequenced in a study of T cells in Graves' hyperthyroidism and ophthalmopathy. The investigators amplified TCR beta CDR3 regions from RNA transcripts. The TCR CDR3 was amplified in a first-round RT-PCR using the HTBI primer set. TCRdb analysed the multiplex PCR reads with MiXCR anew, one entry per CDR3 protein. Of over 500,000 distinct CDR3 sequences listed, around 15% are singletons. Sequenced sample: blood. The receptors were sampled from a woman aged 40-49 years with Graves' hyperthyroidism.

There are many counts of this clonotype. The genes are TRBV28 and TRBJ2-7, with D hard to call. V was trimmed by 6 bases and J by 4 bases, leaving 13 bases between them. The germline CDR1 and CDR2 sequences are MDHEN and SYDVKM. This CDR3 comprises 13 residues. The DNA of the CDR3 is TGTGCCAGCAGCCGCACTGGACGATACGAGCAGTACTTC. As protein: CASSRTGRYEQYF.

This clonotype was observed a handful of times. V gene TRBV20-1 combines with J gene TRBJ2-1, with D tentatively TRBD2 (7 bases). The CDR3 contains 24 residues. Germline V CDR1 and CDR2: DFQATT, SNEGSKA (reference sequence). V shed 0 bases and J shed 0 bases, with 36 bases lying between them. CDR3 region: CSARDVKRGSTGRPSISSYNEQFF. The CDR3 DNA follows: TGCAGTGCTAGAGATGTAAAGAGGGGGTCTACCGGGAGGCCTTCTATCAGCTCCTACAATGAGCAGTTCTTC.

This clonotype was counted at least ten times. The J gene is TRBJ2-7, the V gene TRBV28, with TRBD2 matching 14 bases. The CDR3 runs 16 residues. Per the germline V gene, CDR1 is MDHEN and CDR2 is SYDVKM. V dropped 2 bases and J dropped 6; count of bases not matched to a gene: 6. The CDR3: CASSLGTSGSLAEQYF. The CDR3 DNA reads TGTGCCAGCAGTTTAGGGACTAGCGGGAGTTTAGCCGAGCAGTACTTC.

Note on this clonotype: A clone one base away is much larger, so this may be a read error. The rearrangement uses TRBV25-1 and TRBJ1-2, with D possibly matching TRBD1 (6 bases). CDR1 is MGHDK, CDR2 SYGVNS, per germline. CDR3 length equals 13 residues. V shed 2 bases and J shed 4 bases, with 8 bases lying between them. CDR3 loop: CASSERQVYGYTF. The CDR3 DNA reads TGTGCCAGCAGTGAAAGACAGGTCTATGGCTACACCTTC.

Many counts were recorded for this clonotype. The gene calls are TRBV20-1 and TRBJ2-3; D gene unclear. CDR1 is DFQATT, CDR2 SNEGSKA, per germline (reference sequence). CDR3 length equals 13 residues. The V gene lost 3 bases and the J gene lost 4 bases, with 11 bases spanning the gap. The CDR3 region has the DNA TGCAGTGCTAGTTGGGTTAGCCCAGATACGCAGTATTTT. Its translation is CSASWVSPDTQYF.

There are many counts of this clonotype. This chain uses TRBV27 with TRBJ2-7, with D tentatively TRBD1 (7 bases). Trimming cost V 0 bases and J 4 bases, with 13 bases left between them. CDR3 length equals 15 residues. The germline CDR1 and CDR2 sequences are MNHEY and SMNVEV (reference sequence). The CDR3 bases are TGTGCCAGCAGTTTATCCGCGGGACAGCCGTACGAGCAGTACTTC. Its translation is CASSLSAGQPYEQYF.

This clonotype was counted many times. This sequence joins TRBV7-9 and TRBJ2-7; possibly TRBD2 for D (6 bases). V was cut by 2 bases and J by 4 bases, with 15 bases left in between. CDR1 and CDR2 from the germline V gene are SEHNR and FQNEAQ (reference sequence). The CDR3 sequence is 15 residues long. The CDR3 DNA sequence: TGTGCCAGCAGCTTACTTGGCGGGGAGTTATACGAGCAGTACTTC. Amino acids: CASSLLGGELYEQYF.

V is TRBV28 and J is TRBJ1-2; D possibly corresponds to TRBD1 (6 bases). The CDR3 runs to 17 residues. V was pared by 5 bases and J by 8 bases, with 27 bases between. Germline V gene sequence: CDR1 MDHEN, CDR2 SYDVKM. CDR3 bases: TGTGCCAGCAGTCGGGGGATACTAGCGGGGGGCGCGAAAGGCTACACCTTC. Translated: CASSRGILAGGAKGYTF.

This clonotype was detected only a few times. This chain connects TRBV7-3 to TRBJ1-3; D call uncertain. V lost 1 base and J 2 bases, leaving 3 bases between the germline ends. The CDR3 is 13 residues long. Germline V gene sequence: CDR1 SGHTA, CDR2 FQGTGA. CDR3 protein: CASSLNTGNTIYF. DNA for the CDR3: TGTGCCAGCAGCTTAAATACTGGAAACACCATATATTTT.

This clonotype has ten or more counts. CDR3 loop: CASSLGTPGQGLNQPQHF. CDR3 bases: TGTGCCAGCAGCTTAGGTACACCGGGACAGGGACTCAATCAGCCCCAGCATTTT. The J gene is TRBJ1-5, the V gene TRBV11-2; 9 bases line up with TRBD1. Per the germline V gene, CDR1 is SGHAT and CDR2 is FQNNGV. J gave up 3 bases and V 1 base, and 10 bases lay outside the gene matches. The CDR3 sequence is 18 residues long.

In this sample, this clonotype turned up many times. The chain carries TRBV11-2 and TRBJ2-2; D unresolved. With 2 bases removed from V and 5 bases from J, the gap between germline ends came to 6 bases. Germline lookup yields CDR1 SGHAT and CDR2 FQNNGV. The CDR3 is 13 amino acids. The DNA for the CDR3 is TGTGCCAGCAGCTTATTTAGGACCGGGGAGCTGTTTTTT. Translated, it gives CASSLFRTGELFF.

Ten or more counts support this clonotype. The V gene is TRBV7-9, the J gene TRBJ2-7; D is uncertain. This CDR3 region has 12 residues. The germline V gene encodes CDR1 SEHNR and CDR2 FQNEAQ (reference sequence). V gave up 3 bases and J gave up 6 bases, with 9 bases separating them. The CDR3 DNA is TGTGCCAGCAGCTTGAGAGAGGTCGAGCAGTACTTC. It codes for CASSLREVEQYF.

This clonotype was counted many times. The chain links TRBV6-1 to TRBJ2-2, with unresolved D. The V gene's germline CDR1 is MNHNS and CDR2 SASEGT. The CDR3 contains 15 residues. Deletions cut 5 bases from V and 0 bases from J, with 10 bases between. CDR3 residues: CASSKERPNTGELFF. CDR3 bases: TGTGCCAGCAGTAAGGAGAGACCGAACACCGGGGAGCTGTTTTTT.

The sample holds many counts of this clonotype. The rearrangement joins TRBV5-1 to TRBJ2-1; D is uncertain. Between the trimmed V and J ends, which lost 8 bases and 6 bases, there was a span of 24 bases. This CDR3 region has 16 residues. The germline gives CDR1 SGHRS, CDR2 YFSETQ. CDR3 amino acids: CASINARPVPINEQFF. CDR3 DNA sequence: TGCGCCAGTATAAACGCCAGGCCCGTCCCTATCAATGAGCAGTTCTTC.